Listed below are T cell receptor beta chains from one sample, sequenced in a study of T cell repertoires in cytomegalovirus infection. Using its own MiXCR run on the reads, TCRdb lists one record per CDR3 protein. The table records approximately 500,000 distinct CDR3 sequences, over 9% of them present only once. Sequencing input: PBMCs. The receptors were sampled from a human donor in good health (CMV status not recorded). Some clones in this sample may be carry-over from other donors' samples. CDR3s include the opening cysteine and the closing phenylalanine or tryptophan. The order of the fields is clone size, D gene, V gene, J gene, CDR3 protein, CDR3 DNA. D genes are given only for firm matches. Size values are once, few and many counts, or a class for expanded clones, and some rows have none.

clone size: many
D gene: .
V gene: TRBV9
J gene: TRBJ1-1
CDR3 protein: CASSGRDTQSEAFF
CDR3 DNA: TGTGCCAGCAGCGGGCGGGACACTCAATCTGAAGCTTTCTTT

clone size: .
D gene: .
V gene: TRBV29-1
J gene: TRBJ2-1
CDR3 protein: CSAADSSDEQFF
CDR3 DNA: TGCAGCGCCGCGGACAGCAGTGATGAGCAGTTCTTC

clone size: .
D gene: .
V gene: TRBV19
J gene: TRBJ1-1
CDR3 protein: CASSLIWEEDTEAFF
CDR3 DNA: TGTGCCAGTAGCCTGATTTGGGAGGAGGACACTGAAGCTTTCTTT

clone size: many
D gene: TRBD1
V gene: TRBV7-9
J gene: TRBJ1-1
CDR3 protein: CASSDPVGQKGAAFF
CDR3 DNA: TGTGCCAGCAGCGACCCAGTCGGACAAAAGGGGGCAGCTTTCTTT

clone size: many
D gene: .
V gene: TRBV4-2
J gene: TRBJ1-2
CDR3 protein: CASSDGTDSIGYTF
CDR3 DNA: TGTGCCAGCAGCGACGGGACCGACTCTATAGGCTACACCTTC

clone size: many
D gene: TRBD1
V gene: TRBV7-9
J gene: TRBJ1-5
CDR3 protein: CASSLVGRGTGNQPQHF
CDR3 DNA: TGTGCCAGCAGCTTAGTCGGCAGGGGGACGGGCAATCAGCCCCAGCATTTT

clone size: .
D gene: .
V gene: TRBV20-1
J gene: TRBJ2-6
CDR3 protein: CSARQVSSGANVLTF
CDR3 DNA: TGCAGTGCTAGACAAGTGAGCTCTGGGGCCAACGTCCTGACTTTC

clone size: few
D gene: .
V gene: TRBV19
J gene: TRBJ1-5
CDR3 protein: CASSMVGYRASNQPQHF
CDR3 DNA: TGTGCCAGTAGTATGGTTGGATACCGGGCTAGCAATCAGCCCCAGCATTTT

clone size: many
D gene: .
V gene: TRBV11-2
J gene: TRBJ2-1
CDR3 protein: CASSLAVSRGARNEQFF
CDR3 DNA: TGTGCCAGCAGCTTAGCTGTATCGAGGGGGGCGAGAAATGAGCAGTTCTTC

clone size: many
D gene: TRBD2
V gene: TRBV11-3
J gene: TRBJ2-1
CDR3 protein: CASSLASGNDEQFF
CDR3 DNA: TGTGCCAGCAGCTTAGCTAGCGGGAACGATGAGCAGTTCTTC

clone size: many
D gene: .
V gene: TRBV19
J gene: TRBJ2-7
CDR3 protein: CASSISLSYEQYF
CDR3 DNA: TGTGCCAGTAGTATAAGTCTCTCCTACGAGCAGTACTTC

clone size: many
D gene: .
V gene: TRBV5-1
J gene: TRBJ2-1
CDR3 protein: CASSVDSQWNEQFF
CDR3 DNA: TGCGCCAGCAGCGTAGACTCCCAATGGAATGAGCAGTTCTTC

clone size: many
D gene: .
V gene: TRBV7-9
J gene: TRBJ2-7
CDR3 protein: CASSREGYEQYF
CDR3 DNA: TGTGCCAGCAGCAGAGAGGGATACGAGCAGTACTTC

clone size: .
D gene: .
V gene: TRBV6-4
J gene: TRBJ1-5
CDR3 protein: CASSVPRGEGIYSNQPQHF
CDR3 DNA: TGTGCCAGCAGTGTCCCGAGGGGGGAAGGGATATATAGCAATCAGCCCCAGCATTTT

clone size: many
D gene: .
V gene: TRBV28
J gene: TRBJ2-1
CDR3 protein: CASSLLNIHNEQFF
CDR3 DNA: TGTGCCAGCAGTTTATTGAACATACACAATGAGCAGTTCTTC

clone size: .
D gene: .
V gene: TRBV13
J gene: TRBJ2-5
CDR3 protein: CASSFSGLVQETQYF
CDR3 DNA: TGTGCCAGCAGCTTTTCAGGACTTGTCCAAGAGACCCAGTACTTC

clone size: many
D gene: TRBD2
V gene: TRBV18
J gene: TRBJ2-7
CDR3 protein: CASSPGLANNYEQYF
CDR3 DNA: TGTGCCAGCTCACCGGGACTAGCGAATAACTACGAGCAGTACTTC

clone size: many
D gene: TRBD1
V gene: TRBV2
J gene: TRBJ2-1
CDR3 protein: CASRTIGTGTSNEQFF
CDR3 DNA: TGTGCCAGCAGGACAATAGGGACAGGGACGTCCAATGAGCAGTTCTTC

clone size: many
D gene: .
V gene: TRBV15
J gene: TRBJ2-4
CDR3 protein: CATSTNPKHIQYF
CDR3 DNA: TGTGCCACCAGCACAAACCCAAAACACATTCAGTACTTC

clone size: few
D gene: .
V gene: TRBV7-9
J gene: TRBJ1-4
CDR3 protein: CASSSLGGSRSNEKLFF
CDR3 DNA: TGTGCCAGCAGCTCATTGGGGGGAAGCAGATCTAATGAAAAACTGTTTTTT

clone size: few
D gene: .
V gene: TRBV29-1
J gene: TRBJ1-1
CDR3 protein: CSAKGGGPRGMNTEAFF
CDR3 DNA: TGCAGCGCCAAAGGAGGAGGACCCCGTGGCATGAACACTGAAGCTTTCTTT

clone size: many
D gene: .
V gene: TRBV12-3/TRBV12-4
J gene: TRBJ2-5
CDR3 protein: CASRPTGAETQYF
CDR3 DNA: TGTGCCAGCAGACCGACTGGGGCCGAGACCCAGTACTTC

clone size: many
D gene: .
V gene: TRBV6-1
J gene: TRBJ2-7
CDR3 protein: CASRPLSSGDEQYF
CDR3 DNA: TGTGCCAGCAGACCCCTCAGCTCGGGGGACGAGCAGTACTTC

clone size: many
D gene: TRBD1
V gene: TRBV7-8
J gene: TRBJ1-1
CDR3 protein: CASSSNDRGRDTEAFF
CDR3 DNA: TGTGCCAGCAGCTCTAATGACAGGGGGCGCGACACTGAAGCTTTCTTT

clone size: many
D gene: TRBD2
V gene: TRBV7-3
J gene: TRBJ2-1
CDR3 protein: CASSLAGGPSNEQFF
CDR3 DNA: TGTGCCAGCAGCTTAGCGGGAGGGCCGTCCAATGAGCAGTTCTTC

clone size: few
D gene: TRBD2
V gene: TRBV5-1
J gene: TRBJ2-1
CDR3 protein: CASSPRGRGHEQFF
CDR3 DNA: TGCGCCAGCAGCCCGAGAGGGAGGGGACATGAGCAGTTCTTC

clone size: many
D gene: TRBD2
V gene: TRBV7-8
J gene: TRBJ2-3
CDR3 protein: CASSLAGIGLEADTQYF
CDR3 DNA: TGTGCCAGCAGCTTAGCGGGGATCGGACTAGAGGCAGATACGCAGTATTTT

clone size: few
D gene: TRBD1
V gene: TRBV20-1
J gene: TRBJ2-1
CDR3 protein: CSARGQGEVNEQFF
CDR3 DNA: TGCAGTGCTAGAGGACAGGGGGAAGTCAATGAGCAGTTCTTC

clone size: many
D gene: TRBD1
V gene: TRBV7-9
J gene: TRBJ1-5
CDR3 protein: CASSSKGAGQPQHF
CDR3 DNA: TGTGCCAGCAGCTCAAAGGGGGCAGGTCAGCCCCAGCATTTT

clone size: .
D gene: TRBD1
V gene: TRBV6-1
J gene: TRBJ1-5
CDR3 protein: CASRPGQGENQPQHF
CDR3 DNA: TGTGCCAGCAGACCGGGACAGGGGGAAAATCAGCCCCAGCATTTT

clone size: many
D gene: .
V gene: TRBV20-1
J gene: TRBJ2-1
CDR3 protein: CSARALREQFF
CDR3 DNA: TGCAGTGCTAGAGCCCTTCGGGAGCAGTTCTTC

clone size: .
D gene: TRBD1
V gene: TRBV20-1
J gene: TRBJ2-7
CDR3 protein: CSARGGTGGSYEQYF
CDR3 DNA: TGCAGTGCTAGAGGAGGGACAGGGGGCTCGTACGAGCAGTACTTC

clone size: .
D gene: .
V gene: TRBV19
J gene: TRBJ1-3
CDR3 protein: CASSTAGRDPSGSGNTIYF
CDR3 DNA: TGTGCCAGTAGTACGGCCGGCAGGGATCCTTCGGGCTCTGGAAACACCATATATTTT

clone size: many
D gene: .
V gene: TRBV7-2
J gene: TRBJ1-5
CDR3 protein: CASSLHTDQPQHF
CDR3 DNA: TGTGCCAGCAGCTTACACACCGATCAGCCCCAGCATTTT

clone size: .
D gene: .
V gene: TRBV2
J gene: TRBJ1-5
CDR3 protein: CASSNRERLAQPQHF
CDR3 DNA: TGTGCCAGCAGCAACAGGGAGCGGTTGGCTCAGCCCCAGCATTTT

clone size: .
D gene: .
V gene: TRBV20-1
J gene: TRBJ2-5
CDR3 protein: CSARARDATRAETQYF
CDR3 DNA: TGCAGTGCTAGAGCTCGGGACGCTACACGGGCGGAGACCCAGTACTTC

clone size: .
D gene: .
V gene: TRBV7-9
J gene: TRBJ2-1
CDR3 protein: CASSLGAPPYNEQFF
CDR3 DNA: TGTGCCAGCAGCTTAGGGGCACCCCCCTACAATGAGCAGTTCTTC